A selection of T cell receptor beta chains follows, all from one sample in a study of vaccination effects on CD4 cells after COVID-19. Libraries were prepared by immunoSEQ multiplex PCR; TCRdb keeps only in-frame clonotypes and omits some of them. The data hold 45,000 to 60,000 clones, with over 60% observed a single time. Their antigens remain unidentified. The source was CD4+ T cells from PBMCs cultured without peptide, collected before COVID-19 vaccination. All receptors derive from a human donor who received a COVID-19 vaccine. Both conserved end residues are part of each CDR3. A D gene is named only where the DNA matches it firmly. Rows give clone size only sometimes, using once, few, many, or a class for an expanded clone.

CDR3 length	V gene	D gene	J gene	clone size	CDR3 DNA	CDR3 protein
13	TRBV7-2	NA	TRBJ2-4	NA	TGTGCCAGCAGCTTAAGGGGAGGAAACATTCAGTACTTC	CASSLRGGNIQYF
13	TRBV18	NA	TRBJ1-6	once	TGTGCCAGCTCACCCAACAGGGAATCACCCCTCCACTTT	CASSPNRESPLHF
15	TRBV18	NA	TRBJ1-2	few	TGTGCCAGCTCACCAACCTCCAGTGATTCCTATGGCTACACCTTC	CASSPTSSDSYGYTF
18	TRBV6-4	TRBD2	TRBJ2-3	NA	TGTGCCAGCAGCCGACTAGCGGGGGGCCTTCTTGACACAGATACGCAGTATTTT	CASSRLAGGLLDTDTQYF
19	TRBV4-1	NA	TRBJ2-6	once	TGCGCCAGCAGCCAAGACGGCGGTCAGATAAGCTCTGGGGCCAACGTCCTGACTTTC	CASSQDGGQISSGANVLTF
15	TRBV5-6	TRBD1	TRBJ1-6	NA	TGTGCCAGCAGCTCGGGACAGGGTTATGGTTCACCCCTCCACTTT	CASSSGQGYGSPLHF
13	TRBV19	NA	TRBJ2-1	NA	TGTGCCAGTAGTATAGGGGGGAACAATGAGCAGTTCTTC	CASSIGGNNEQFF
13	TRBV18	NA	TRBJ1-2	NA	TGTGCCAGCTCACCACCAGCCAGCTATGGCTACACCTTC	CASSPPASYGYTF
17	TRBV7-2	NA	TRBJ1-4	NA	TGTGCCAGCAGCTTAGTGGGGACCGGTGGGACTAATGAAAAACTGTTTTTT	CASSLVGTGGTNEKLFF
17	TRBV4-1	NA	TRBJ1-6	NA	TGCGCCAGCAGCCTACACGCCACAGGGTTACTGAATTCACCCCTCCACTTT	CASSLHATGLLNSPLHF
13	TRBV6-6	NA	TRBJ2-1	NA	TGTGCCAGCAGTTATTCAGGGGACCATGAGCAGTTCTTC	CASSYSGDHEQFF
14	TRBV9	NA	TRBJ1-5	NA	TGTGCCAGCAGCGAGAGACAGAACAATCAGCCCCAGCATTTT	CASSERQNNQPQHF
14	TRBV6-5	NA	TRBJ1-2	few	TGTGCCAGCAGTTATCAGGGAGGAGGCTATGGCTACACCTTC	CASSYQGGGYGYTF
14	TRBV5-6	NA	TRBJ1-6	NA	TGTGCCAGCAGCCGGACGTCCTATAATTCACCCCTCCACTTT	CASSRTSYNSPLHF
15	TRBV5-1	TRBD1	TRBJ1-2	few	TGCGCCAGCAGCCGCGGGGTGCAGGGGGGCTATGGCTACACCTTC	CASSRGVQGGYGYTF
15	TRBV19	NA	TRBJ1-3	NA	TGTGCCAGTAGTATAGAGGGCAGGTCGGAAAACACCATATATTTT	CASSIEGRSENTIYF
14	TRBV27	NA	TRBJ2-3	NA	TGTGCCAGCAGTTTAAGGCAGGGAGCAGATACGCAGTATTTT	CASSLRQGADTQYF
16	TRBV5-1	TRBD1	TRBJ2-1	NA	TGCGCCAGCAGCGTAGGACAGGGGGCGCCGTTGGATGAGCAGTTCTTC	CASSVGQGAPLDEQFF
15	TRBV4-3	NA	TRBJ1-2	few	TGCGCCAGCAGCCAAGATTATGGGGGCGTCTATGGCTACACCTTC	CASSQDYGGVYGYTF
15	TRBV5-1	NA	TRBJ1-6	NA	TGCGCCAGCAGCTTGAGTCCAGACTATAATTCACCCCTCCACTTT	CASSLSPDYNSPLHF
15	TRBV29-1	TRBD2	TRBJ2-3	NA	TGCAGCGTTTCAGGGCTAGCGGGGGGGACAGATACGCAGTATTTT	CSVSGLAGGTDTQYF